A selection of T cell receptor beta chains follows, all from one sample in a study of blood T cell repertoires in COVID-19. Assay used: immunoSEQ multiplex PCR; TCRdb lists only in-frame clones, some missing. Among 200,000 to 250,000 clones listed, about 83% were seen once. The source material was PBMCs or T cells enriched from blood (not recorded which). The source is a woman between 50 and 59 years old who had recovered from COVID-19. The CDR3 runs from the conserved cysteine through the conserved F or W.

v_call,cdr3_aa
TRBV19,CASSNTGTEAFF
TRBV7-9,CASSIRGTNEKLFF
TRBV7-9,CASSPGGSGYGYEQYF
TRBV19,CASSRPGSSYEQYF
TRBV24-1,CATSDLRAGSYEQYF
TRBV7-9,CASSLFYQRSSSYNEQFF
TRBV7-6,CASSLSLGGNSPLHF
TRBV24-1,CATGTSKGTRNEQFF
TRBV30,CAWNQGHRTNTGELFF
TRBV30,CAWSGADREKLFF
TRBV2,CASSESSFFGVF
TRBV5-5,CASSSLTEAFF
TRBV6-5,CASSYRMTGPGYGYTF
TRBV28,CASSFDDREADTQYF
TRBV7-9,CASSSDSARYGYTF
TRBV6-1,CASSDGQDQYEKLFF
TRBV6-1,CASSETGNYGYTF
TRBV30,CAWSVYRDVAFF
TRBV6-5,CASRPRQGINQPQHF
TRBV7-9,CASSSTGGEMNTEAFF
TRBV3-1/TRBV3-2,CASSQDRRGRTTQETQYF
TRBV3-1/TRBV3-2,CASSLGSRRTEAFF
TRBV19,CASGTGLVPSTDTQYF
TRBV28,CASISGGNQPQHF
TRBV11-3,CASSLGLAGEEQFF
TRBV7-2,CASSPGLAGVNEQFF
TRBV30,CAWSVADSFSNQPQHF
TRBV2,CASSPDRGSIETQYF
TRBV7-8,CASSIRTAPLEPLHF
TRBV9,CASSVSGASQTEAFF
TRBV11-2,CASSLRLRADEQFF
TRBV19,CASSPTGRALGGEQFF
TRBV6-5,CASSPAARGLYGYTF
TRBV28,CASSSTAPTYEQYF
TRBV6-5,CASRATGYQPQHF
TRBV2,CASSQIAYSNQPQHF
TRBV29-1,CSGGDSAPETQYF